This TCR beta chain was retrieved from a study of blood T cells in healthy people across ages. At the level of the study: About one barcoded beta molecule was captured per two T cells (by template switching).

Each of the donors had ten milliliters of peripheral blood drawn into EDTA-treated Vacutainer tubes. Trimming took 3 bases from V and 3 from J, leaving 17 bases between them. Looked up from germline, CDR1 is DFQATT and CDR2 is SNEGSKA (reference sequence). The CDR3 extends over 15 amino acids. Then a second PCR, running roughly 7 to 11 cycles, was carried out with a sample-barcoded 5' primer and a J-beta primer mix. Tagging of each cDNA molecule was performed by a template-switch adaptor with 12 random nucleotides. TCRdb re-derived calls from the 5' RACE reads in MiXCR, one entry per CDR3 protein. This repertoire shows around 2 million distinct CDR3 sequences, roughly two fifths found once; its top ten account for under 30%.

The sequencing sample was made of blood. The V call is TRBV20-1, the J call TRBJ1-1; D possibly corresponds to TRBD1 (6 bases). The sequence came from a human donor in good health. CDR3 amino acids: CSASTGHKAHTEAFF. As DNA, the CDR3 is TGCAGTGCTAGTACGGGACACAAGGCCCACACTGAAGCTTTCTTT.